This T cell receptor beta chain was recovered during a study of cytomegalovirus exposure and HLA in healthy donors. The PCR was carried out with 60 Vbeta primers and 13 Jbeta primers. TCRdb keeps only in-frame clones here, not all; method: immunoSEQ multiplex PCR. In the table there are around 150,000 clones, 60% to 80% of which are singletons. V was pared by 0 bases and J by 9 bases, with 15 bases between. This CDR3 has 14 amino acids. CDR1 is SNHLY, CDR2 FYNNEI, per germline. The sequenced sample consisted of PBMCs. The chain uses TRBV2 and TRBJ2-7; D perhaps matches TRBD1 (5 bases). The sequence was collected from a woman in her 30s in good health and CMV-seronegative. CDR3 DNA sequence: TGTGCCAGCAGTGAAGCGCTTCGGCAGGGAAGGCAGTACTTC. This codes for CASSEALRQGRQYF. Complete variable domain (other parts from reference TRBV2 and TRBJ2-7): EPEVTQTPSHQVTQMGQEVILRCVPISNHLYFYWYRQILGQKVEFLVSFYNNEISEKSEIFDDQFSVERPDGSNFTLKIRSTKLEDSAMYFCASSEALRQGRQYFGPGTRLTVT.